This T cell receptor beta chain was obtained from a study of blood T cell repertoires in COVID-19. Study-level background: From the United States, Italy and Spain came samples of acute and convalescent COVID-19. T cells, B-cell-depleted T cells, or PBMCs provided the cDNA or gDNA that served as material.

Germline CDR1 reads LNHDA; CDR2 reads SQIVND (reference sequence). The J segment lost 8 bases and the V segment lost 4 bases, leaving 1 base of the junction unmatched. CDR3 length equals 12 residues. Original handling: Amplifying reference gene primers gave estimates of nucleated cell counts. Clones were sequenced by immunoSEQ multiplex PCR, and TCRdb holds only the in-frame ones, with some missing. That table is the source of V, J and clone size, and D and trimming were worked out from the DNA. The data show 100,000 or so clones, more than 85% seen once. The TCR originated in a man in his late teens or twenties with acute or convalescent COVID-19. The sequenced sample was peripheral blood. The V call is TRBV19, the J call TRBJ1-2, with 10 bases aligning to TRBD1. Here the CDR3 DNA reads TGTGCCAGTAGTAGGACAGGGGGAGGCTACACCTTC. Residues: CASSRTGGGYTF.